A single sample gave rise to the 30 T cell receptor beta chains below, sequenced in a study of T cell responses to AZD1222 COVID-19 vaccine. Profiled with immunoSEQ multiplex PCR; TCRdb holds only in-frame clones, not every one. The sample lists roughly 120,000 clones; more than 85% were seen once. The specimen comprised peripheral blood, sampled on day 0 of AZD1222 vaccination. Receptors originate from an adult in good health.

The chain couples TRBV5-1 to TRBJ2-5; TRBD1 matches 9 bases. The CDR3 runs 16 residues. V lost 4 bases and J lost 1; bases outside the gene matches: 8. CDR1 and CDR2 from the germline V gene are SGHRS and YFSETQ. This CDR3 reads CASSAGTGPPQETQYF. The CDR3 nucleotides are TGCGCCAGCAGCGCCGGGACAGGGCCGCCCCAAGAGACCCAGTACTTC.

This clone showed up just a few times. V is TRBV5-1 and J is TRBJ2-5; 11 bases are a match to TRBD2. J gave up 0 bases and V 1 base, and 2 bases lay outside the gene matches. CDR3 length: 16 amino acids. Germline V gene sequence: CDR1 SGHRS, CDR2 YFSETQ. The CDR3 DNA reads as TGCGCCAGCAGCTTGACTAGCGGGAGTAACCAAGAGACCCAGTACTTC. This sequence encodes CASSLTSGSNQETQYF.

The rearrangement uses TRBV5-1 and TRBJ2-7, with no clear D. The CDR3 contains 15 residues. Trimming took off 0 bases at V and 4 bases at J, with 14 bases between the two ends. Germline V gene sequence: CDR1 SGHRS, CDR2 YFSETQ. CDR3: CASSLAADPLYEQYF. The CDR3 DNA is TGCGCCAGCAGCTTGGCAGCCGATCCTTTGTACGAGCAGTACTTC.

The chain employs TRBV11-2 and TRBJ2-7; possibly TRBD2 for D (6 bases). The germline V and J ends were trimmed by 2 bases and 0 bases, with 11 bases remaining between them. This CDR3 has 15 amino acids. Germline V gene sequence: CDR1 SGHAT, CDR2 FQNNGV. In DNA form, the CDR3 reads TGTGCCAGCAGCTTATATGACGGGAGCTCCTACGAGCAGTACTTC. Its translation is CASSLYDGSSYEQYF.

The V gene is TRBV5-1, the J gene TRBJ1-2; D remains unclear. Trimming took off 4 bases at V and 4 bases at J, with 23 bases between the two ends. The CDR3 is 17 residues long. From germline, CDR1 is SGHRS and CDR2 YFSETQ. In DNA form, the CDR3 reads TGCGCCAGCAGCCGACGGGAGACGGCGTCGTCCCCCTATGGCTACACCTTC. Translation: CASSRRETASSPYGYTF.

In this sample, this clone turned up a few times. This chain joins TRBV11-3 and TRBJ2-2, with unresolved D. V was cut by 3 bases and J by 2 bases, with 7 bases left in between. Germline V gives CDR1 SGHNT, CDR2 YENEEA. The CDR3 is 14 residues long. CDR3 DNA sequence: TGTGCCAGCAGCTTTAGAGTTAACACCGGGGAGCTGTTTTTT. As protein: CASSFRVNTGELFF.

The chain has TRBV11-1 and TRBJ1-2, with 8 bases aligning to TRBD1. CDR1 is SGHAT and CDR2 is FQDESV in the germline V gene (reference sequence). With V trimmed by 5 bases and J by 6 bases, 8 bases remained unmatched. The CDR3 totals 14 residues. This CDR3 is CASSPWGGQDGYTF. DNA of the CDR3: TGTGCCAGCAGCCCATGGGGGGGACAGGATGGCTACACCTTC.

V and J are TRBV12-3 or TRBV12-4 and TRBJ2-2; the D is unclear. Trimming took 7 bases from V and 4 from J, leaving 4 bases between them. This CDR3 contains 11 residues. DNA of the CDR3: TGTGCCAGCATCGGCACCGGGGAGCTGTTTTTT. This codes for CASIGTGELFF.

This rearrangement joins TRBV7-9 to TRBJ2-7; 8 bases line up with TRBD1. CDR3 length: 15 residues. The V and J ends lost 2 bases and 4 bases, in that order; junction bases with no gene match: 7. Germline V gene sequence: CDR1 SEHNR, CDR2 FQNEAQ (reference sequence). CDR3 residues: CASSLRSGGLYEQYF. For the CDR3, the DNA is TGTGCCAGCAGCTTAAGGTCAGGGGGCCTGTACGAGCAGTACTTC.

J is TRBJ2-1 and V is TRBV4-1; TRBD2 aligns across 8 bases. This CDR3 spans 16 amino acids. V was pared by 4 bases and J by 0 bases, with 5 bases of the junction left unmatched. Per the germline V gene, CDR1 is MGHRA and CDR2 is YSYEKL. CDR3 residues: CASSRERGSSYNEQFF. DNA for the CDR3: TGCGCCAGCAGCCGGGAGCGGGGGAGCTCCTACAATGAGCAGTTCTTC.

The rearrangement links TRBV5-1 to TRBJ1-2, with 9 positions matching TRBD1. The ends lost 4 bases at V and 6 bases at J; junction bases unmatched: 4. Germline V CDR1 and CDR2: SGHRS, YFSETQ. This CDR3 spans 13 amino acids. CDR3 sequence reads: CASSIGQGNGYTF. The CDR3 DNA is TGCGCCAGCAGCATTGGACAGGGGAATGGCTACACCTTC. The full variable domain, its missing parts supplied by reference TRBV5-1 and TRBJ1-2, is KAGVTQTPRYLIKTRGQQVTLSCSPISGHRSVSWYQQTPGQGLQFLFEYFSETQRNKGNFPGRFSGRQFSNSRSEMNVSTLELGDSALYLCASSIGQGNGYTFGSGTRLTVV.

The V gene is TRBV11-3, the J gene TRBJ2-3; D is unclear. CDR1 and CDR2 from the germline V gene are SGHNT and YENEEA. The CDR3 loop spans 15 amino acids. V was cut by 5 bases and J by 2 bases, with 14 bases left in between. The chain's CDR3 is CASSKQLKPTDTQYF. CDR3 DNA: TGTGCCAGCAGCAAACAGCTAAAACCCACAGATACGCAGTATTTT.

This chain joins TRBV18 and TRBJ2-2, with unresolved D. Trimming removed 8 bases at V and 0 bases at J, with 10 bases between. Germline V gives CDR1 KGHSH, CDR2 LQKENI. The CDR3 is made up of 14 amino acids. Here the CDR3 reads CASHKLANTGELFF. The DNA of the CDR3 is TGTGCCAGCCACAAGTTAGCGAACACCGGGGAGCTGTTTTTT.

A few counts support this clone. The rearrangement links TRBV3-1 (or the pseudogene TRBV3-2) to TRBJ1-2; 8 bases agree with TRBD1. The germline gives CDR1 LGHDT, CDR2 YNNKEL (reference sequence). Trimming took 3 bases from V and 3 from J; bases not matched to a gene: 9. The CDR3 extends over 16 amino acids. The CDR3 DNA is TGTGCCAGCAGCCATTTTGTGCAGGGGGCTCACTATGGCTACACCTTC. This gives the protein CASSHFVQGAHYGYTF.

The J gene is TRBJ2-3, the V gene TRBV19; no firm D call. The germline V gene encodes CDR1 LNHDA and CDR2 SQIVND (reference sequence). V shed 5 bases and J shed 5 bases, with 14 bases lying between them. This CDR3 is 14 amino acids long. CDR3 sequence reads: CASSQSYTIDTQYF. CDR3 nucleotide sequence: TGTGCCAGTAGTCAATCCTACACAATAGATACGCAGTATTTT.

The V and J genes are TRBV19 and TRBJ2-6; D assignment may be TRBD1 or TRBD2 (6 bases each). The CDR3 sequence is 17 residues long. V was shortened by 6 bases and J by 0 bases, with 15 bases between the two germline ends. Germline CDR1 and CDR2: LNHDA and SQIVND (reference sequence). The CDR3 sequence: CASSPGGLTSGANVLTF. The CDR3 DNA reads TGTGCCAGTAGCCCCGGGGGCCTAACCTCTGGGGCCAACGTCCTGACTTTC. The full variable domain, rest sourced from reference TRBV19 and TRBJ2-6, is DGGITQSPKYLFRKEGQNVTLSCEQNLNHDAMYWYRQDPGQGLRLIYYSQIVNDFQKGDIAEGYSVSREKKESFPLTVTSAQKNPTAFYLCASSPGGLTSGANVLTFGAGSRLTVL.

This clone was seen a few times. The chain is built from TRBV6-5 and TRBJ2-3; the D is unclear. Per germline, CDR1 MNHEY and CDR2 SVGAGI. The CDR3 length is 12 residues. Deletions cut 5 bases from V and 2 bases from J, with 5 bases between. CDR3 coding DNA: TGTGCCAGCAGTAGCAACACAGATACGCAGTATTTT. Its protein product is CASSSNTDTQYF.

The chain combines TRBV29-1 with TRBJ1-2, with D unresolved. Deletions cut 2 bases from V and 9 bases from J, with 10 bases between. The CDR3 is made up of 11 amino acids. Per the germline V gene, CDR1 is SQVTM and CDR2 is ANQGSEA. The CDR3 coding sequence is TGCAGCGTTGAATGGGGAATTAGCTACACCTTC. Translation gives CSVEWGISYTF.

The chain employs TRBV11-2 and TRBJ1-2; TRBD1 matches at 8 bases. CDR1 SGHAT and CDR2 FQNNGV come from the germline V gene. CDR3 size: 17 residues. J gave up 4 bases and V 0 bases, and 10 bases lay outside the gene matches. CDR3 sequence reads: CASSLDRRPGGVYGYTF. CDR3 bases: TGTGCCAGCAGCTTAGATCGGCGGCCAGGGGGCGTCTATGGCTACACCTTC.

The chain links TRBV5-1 to TRBJ2-7; the D gene is possibly TRBD1 (6 bases). The germline V gene has CDR1 SGHRS and CDR2 YFSETQ. V lost 0 bases and J 5 bases, leaving 12 bases between the germline ends. The CDR3 is 14 residues long. DNA for the CDR3: TGCGCCAGCAGCTTGGTCACAGGGAGCAACGAGCAGTACTTC. Encoded protein: CASSLVTGSNEQYF.

The chain recombines TRBV15 with TRBJ2-1; 7 bases are a match to TRBD1. J lost 6 bases, V lost 0 bases, and 11 bases had no gene match. Germline V gives CDR1 LNHNV, CDR2 YYDKDF (reference sequence). The CDR3 consists of 17 residues. CDR3 nucleotide sequence: TGTGCCACCAGCAGAGACGACAGGGTGGGGGATGGCAATGAGCAGTTCTTC. Residues: CATSRDDRVGDGNEQFF.

This chain connects TRBV7-2 to TRBJ2-7; TRBD1 might be the D (5 bases). CDR3 length: 14 residues. V was shortened by 6 bases and J by 1 base, with 13 bases between the two germline ends. Germline loops: CDR1 SGHTA, CDR2 FQGNSA. The CDR3 DNA is TGTGCCAGCAGACCCGGGCCAGGGTCCTACGAGCAGTACTTC. Translating gives CASRPGPGSYEQYF.

This clone was detected only a few times. CDR3 loop: CASSYGGNTEAFF. As DNA, the CDR3 is TGTGCCAGCAGTTACGGGGGGAACACTGAAGCTTTCTTT. The rearrangement uses TRBV6-5 and TRBJ1-1, with a possible D match to TRBD1 (5 bases). With 2 bases removed from V and 1 base from J, the gap between germline ends came to 5 bases. The CDR3 runs 13 residues. In germline, CDR1 is MNHEY, CDR2 SVGAGI.

This chain joins TRBV28 and TRBJ2-7, with 9 bases aligning to TRBD1. This CDR3 region has 14 residues. V lost 3 bases, J lost 3 bases, and 3 bases stayed unmatched. CDR1 and CDR2 (germline): MDHEN, SYDVKM. CDR3 bases: TGTGCCAGCAGTTTTCCGGGACAGGGCTACGAGCAGTACTTC. Protein sequence: CASSFPGQGYEQYF.

This chain connects TRBV6-5 to TRBJ1-1; a weak D match, TRBD1 (5 bases). V lost 2 bases, J lost 5 bases, and 9 bases lay in between. Germline assignment: CDR1 MNHEY and CDR2 SVGAGI. The length of the CDR3 is 13 residues. The CDR3 DNA sequence: TGTGCCAGCAGTTACGGGACGGGGACTGAAGCTTTCTTT. Protein: CASSYGTGTEAFF.

V gene TRBV2 combines with J gene TRBJ1-5; D is unresolved. The CDR3 runs 14 residues. Germline V CDR1 and CDR2: SNHLY, FYNNEI. Trimming pared 4 bases from V and 3 bases from J, leaving 10 bases between. The CDR3 loop reads CASSGWENNQPQHF. The CDR3, as DNA: TGTGCCAGCAGTGGATGGGAGAACAATCAGCCCCAGCATTTT.

The chain combines TRBV3-1 (or the pseudogene TRBV3-2) with TRBJ2-7; maybe TRBD2 (6 bases). Germline values: CDR1 LGHDT, CDR2 YNNKEL (reference sequence). The CDR3 is made up of 18 amino acids. Trimming removed 4 bases at V and 3 bases at J, with 25 bases between. The CDR3 region is CASSPTPGLTPGGYEQYF. The CDR3 bases are TGTGCCAGCAGCCCTACCCCTGGACTTACGCCCGGGGGCTACGAGCAGTACTTC.

The chain combines TRBV5-1 with TRBJ1-1; D call uncertain. The CDR3 loop spans 13 amino acids. Germline lookup yields CDR1 SGHRS and CDR2 YFSETQ. Deletions cut 4 bases from V and 2 bases from J, with 9 bases between. CDR3 sequence reads: CASSIGRNTEAFF. As DNA, the CDR3 is TGCGCCAGCAGCATCGGACGAAACACTGAAGCTTTCTTT.

The rearrangement uses TRBV5-6 and TRBJ1-6; 10 positions agree with TRBD1. The CDR3 runs 18 residues. Looked up from germline, CDR1 is SGHDT and CDR2 is YYEEEE. V gave up 4 bases and J gave up 0 bases; unmatched junction bases: 7. The CDR3, as DNA: TGTGCCAGCAGCGGGACAGGGGAAAACCGCTCCTATAATTCACCCCTCCACTTT. This codes for CASSGTGENRSYNSPLHF.

The V and J genes are TRBV3-1 (or the pseudogene TRBV3-2) and TRBJ1-3, with a tentative D call TRBD1 (5 bases). The V and J ends lost 4 bases and 0 bases respectively, with 10 bases between them. The CDR3 has 15 amino acids. The germline CDR1 and CDR2 sequences are LGHDT and YNNKEL (reference sequence). CDR3 amino acids: CASSPRQLSGNTIYF. In DNA form, the CDR3 reads TGTGCCAGCAGCCCTCGACAGCTCTCTGGAAACACCATATATTTT.